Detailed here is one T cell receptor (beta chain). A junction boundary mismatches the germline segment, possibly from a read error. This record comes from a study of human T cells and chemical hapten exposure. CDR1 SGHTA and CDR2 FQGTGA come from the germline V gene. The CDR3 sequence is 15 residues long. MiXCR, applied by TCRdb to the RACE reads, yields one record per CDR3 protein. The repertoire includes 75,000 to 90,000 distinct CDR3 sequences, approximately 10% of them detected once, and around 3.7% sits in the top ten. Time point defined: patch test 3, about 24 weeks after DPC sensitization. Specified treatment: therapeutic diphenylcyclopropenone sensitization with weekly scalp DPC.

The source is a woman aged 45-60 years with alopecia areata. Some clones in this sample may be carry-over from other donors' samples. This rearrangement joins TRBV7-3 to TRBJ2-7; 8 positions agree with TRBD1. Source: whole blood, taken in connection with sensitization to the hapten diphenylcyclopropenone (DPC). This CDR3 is CASSLRTGTSYGQYF. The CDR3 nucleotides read TGTGCCAGCAGCTTACGGACAGGGACTTCCTACGGGCAGTACTTC.